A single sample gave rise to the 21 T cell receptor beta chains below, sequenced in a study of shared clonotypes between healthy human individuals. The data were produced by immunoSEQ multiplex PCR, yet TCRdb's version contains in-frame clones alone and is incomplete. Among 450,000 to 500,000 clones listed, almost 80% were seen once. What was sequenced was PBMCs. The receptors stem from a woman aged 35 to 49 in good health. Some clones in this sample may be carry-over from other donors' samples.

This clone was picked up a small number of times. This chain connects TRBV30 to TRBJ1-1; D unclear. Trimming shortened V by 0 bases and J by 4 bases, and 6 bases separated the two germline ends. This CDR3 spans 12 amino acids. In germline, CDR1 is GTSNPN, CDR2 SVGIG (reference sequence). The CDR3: CAWSVLPTEAFF. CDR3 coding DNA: TGTGCCTGGAGTGTACTCCCCACTGAAGCTTTCTTT.

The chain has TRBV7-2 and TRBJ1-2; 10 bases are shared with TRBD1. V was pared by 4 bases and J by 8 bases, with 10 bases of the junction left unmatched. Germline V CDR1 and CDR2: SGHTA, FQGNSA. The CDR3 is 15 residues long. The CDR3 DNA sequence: TGTGCCAGCAGCTCGTCCCGGGACAGGGGCGGAGGCTACACCTTC. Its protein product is CASSSSRDRGGGYTF.

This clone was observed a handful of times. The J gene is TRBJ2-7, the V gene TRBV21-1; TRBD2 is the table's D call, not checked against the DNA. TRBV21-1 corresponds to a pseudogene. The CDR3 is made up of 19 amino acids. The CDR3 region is CASSTSGTSGSLLPYEQYF. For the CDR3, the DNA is TGTGCCAGCAGCACCTCCGGGACTAGCGGGAGTTTGTTACCCTACGAGCAGTACTTC.

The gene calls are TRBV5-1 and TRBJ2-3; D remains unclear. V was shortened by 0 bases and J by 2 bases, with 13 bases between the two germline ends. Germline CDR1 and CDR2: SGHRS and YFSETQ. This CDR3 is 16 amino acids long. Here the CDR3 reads CASSLGSSTTTDTQYF. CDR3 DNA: TGCGCCAGCAGCTTGGGATCTAGTACCACCACAGATACGCAGTATTTT.

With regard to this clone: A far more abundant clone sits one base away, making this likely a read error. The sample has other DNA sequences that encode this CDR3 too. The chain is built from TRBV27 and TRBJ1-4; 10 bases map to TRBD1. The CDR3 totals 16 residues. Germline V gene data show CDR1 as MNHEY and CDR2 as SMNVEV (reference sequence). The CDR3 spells CASSTTGGLTNEKLFF. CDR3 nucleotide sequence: TGTGCCAGCAGTACGACAGGGGGCCTAACTAATGAAAAACTGTTCTTT.

The CDR3 DNA sequence: TGTGCCAGCAGTTACGCGGGGTGGAATACTGAAGCTTTCTTT. Amino acid sequence: CASSYAGWNTEAFF. The rearrangement uses TRBV6-5 and TRBJ1-1; the D is unclear. Germline CDR1 and CDR2: MNHEY and SVGAGI. CDR3 length: 14 amino acids. Trimming took off 2 bases at V and 5 bases at J, with 12 bases between the two ends.

The CDR3 DNA sequence: TGTGCCAGCAGTTTGAAATTGGCGGTCGCGAACACCGGGGAGCTGTTTTTT. Translating gives CASSLKLAVANTGELFF. This chain connects TRBV28 to TRBJ2-2; D ambiguous. V lost 3 bases and J 0 bases, leaving 14 bases between the germline ends. This CDR3 is 17 amino acids long. Germline CDR1 is MDHEN and CDR2 is SYDVKM.

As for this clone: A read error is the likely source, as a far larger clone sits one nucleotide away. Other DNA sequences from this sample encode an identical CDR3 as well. Here the CDR3 reads CASSQQRSQETQYF. The CDR3 bases are TGCGCCAGCAGCCAACAGAGAAGTCAAGAGACCCAATACTTC. The chain couples TRBV5-1 to TRBJ2-5, with D uncertain. The CDR3 is made up of 14 amino acids. CDR1 is SGHRS and CDR2 is YFSETQ in the germline V gene.

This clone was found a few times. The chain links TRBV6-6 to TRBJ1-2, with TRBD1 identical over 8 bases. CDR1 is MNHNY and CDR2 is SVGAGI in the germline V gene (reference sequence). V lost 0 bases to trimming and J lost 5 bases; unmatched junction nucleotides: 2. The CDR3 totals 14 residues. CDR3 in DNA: TGTGCCAGCAGTTACTCGCAGGGGGCTTATGGCTACACCTTC. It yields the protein CASSYSQGAYGYTF.

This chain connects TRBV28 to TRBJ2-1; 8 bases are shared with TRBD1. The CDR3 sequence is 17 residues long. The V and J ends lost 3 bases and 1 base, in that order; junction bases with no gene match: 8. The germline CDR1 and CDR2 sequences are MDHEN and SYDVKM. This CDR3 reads CASSLEGRGLSYNEQFF. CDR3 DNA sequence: TGTGCCAGCAGTTTGGAGGGCAGGGGGCTATCCTACAATGAGCAGTTCTTC.

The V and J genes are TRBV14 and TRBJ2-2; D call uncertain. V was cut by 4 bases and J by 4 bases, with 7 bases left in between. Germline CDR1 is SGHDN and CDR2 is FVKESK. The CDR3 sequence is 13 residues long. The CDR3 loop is CASSLRVTGELFF. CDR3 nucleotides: TGTGCCAGCAGCCTTCGGGTCACCGGGGAGCTGTTTTTT.

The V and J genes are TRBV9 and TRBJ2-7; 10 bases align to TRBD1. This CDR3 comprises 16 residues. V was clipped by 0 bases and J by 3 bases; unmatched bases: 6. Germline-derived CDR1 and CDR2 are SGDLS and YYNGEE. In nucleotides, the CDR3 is TGTGCCAGCAGCGTAGCTCCTGGACAGGGGGTCTACGAGCAGTACTTC. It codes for CASSVAPGQGVYEQYF.

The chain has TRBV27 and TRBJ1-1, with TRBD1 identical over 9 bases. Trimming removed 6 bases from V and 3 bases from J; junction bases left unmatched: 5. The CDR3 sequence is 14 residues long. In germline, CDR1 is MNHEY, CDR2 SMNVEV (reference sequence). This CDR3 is CASRPGQGHTEAFF. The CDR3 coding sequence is TGTGCCAGCAGACCGGGACAGGGCCACACTGAAGCTTTCTTT.

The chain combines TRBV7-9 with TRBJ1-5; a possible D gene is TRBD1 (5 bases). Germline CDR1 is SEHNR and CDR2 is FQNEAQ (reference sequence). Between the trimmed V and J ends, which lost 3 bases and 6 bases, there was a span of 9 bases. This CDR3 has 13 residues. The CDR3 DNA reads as TGTGCCAGCAGCTTGGACGGGGGTCAGCCCCAGCATTTT. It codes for CASSLDGGQPQHF.

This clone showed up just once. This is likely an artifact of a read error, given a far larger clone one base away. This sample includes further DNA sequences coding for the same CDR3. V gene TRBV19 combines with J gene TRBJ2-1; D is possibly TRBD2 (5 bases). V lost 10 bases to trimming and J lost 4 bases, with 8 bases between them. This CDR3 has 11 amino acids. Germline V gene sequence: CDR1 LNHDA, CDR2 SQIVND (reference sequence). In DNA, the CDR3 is TGTGCCACCCGGGGATACAATGAGCAGTTCTTC. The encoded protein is CATRGYNEQFF. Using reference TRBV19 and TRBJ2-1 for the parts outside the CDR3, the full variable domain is DGGITQSPKYLFRKEGQNVTLSCEQNLNHDAMYWYRQDPGQGLRLIYYSQIVNDFQKGDIAEGYSVSREKKESFPLTVTSAQKNPTAFYLCATRGYNEQFFGPGTRLTVL.

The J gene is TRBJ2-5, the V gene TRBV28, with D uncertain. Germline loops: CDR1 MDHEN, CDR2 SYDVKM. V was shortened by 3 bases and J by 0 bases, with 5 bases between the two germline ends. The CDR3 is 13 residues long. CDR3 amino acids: CASSFGDQETQYF. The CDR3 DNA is TGTGCCAGCAGTTTTGGTGACCAAGAGACCCAGTACTTC.

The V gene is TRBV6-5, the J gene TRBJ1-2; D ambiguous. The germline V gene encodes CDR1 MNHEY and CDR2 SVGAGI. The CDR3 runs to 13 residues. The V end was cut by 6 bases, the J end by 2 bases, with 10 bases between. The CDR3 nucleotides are TGTGCCAGCAGCTCAAGAGAGAACTATGGCTACACCTTC. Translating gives CASSSRENYGYTF.

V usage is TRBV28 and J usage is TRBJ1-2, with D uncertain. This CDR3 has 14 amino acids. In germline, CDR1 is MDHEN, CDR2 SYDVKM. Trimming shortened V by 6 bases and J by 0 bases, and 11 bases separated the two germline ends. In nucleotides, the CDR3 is TGTGCCAGCAGCCTGATAGGCGCTAACTATGGCTACACCTTC. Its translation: CASSLIGANYGYTF.

The DNA of the CDR3 is TGTGCCAGCAGTGTGGGGGCCGGTGGAAACACCATATATTTT. Translating it yields CASSVGAGGNTIYF. The J gene is TRBJ1-3, the V gene TRBV2; possibly TRBD1 for D (6 bases). The CDR3 covers 14 residues. Trimming took off 4 bases at V and 3 bases at J, with 10 bases between the two ends. CDR1 and CDR2 from the germline V gene are SNHLY and FYNNEI.

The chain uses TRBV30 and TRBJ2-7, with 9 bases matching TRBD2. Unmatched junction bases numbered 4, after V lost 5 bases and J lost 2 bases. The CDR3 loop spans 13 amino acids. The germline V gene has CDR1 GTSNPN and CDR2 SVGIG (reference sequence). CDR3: CAWGAGGPYEQYF. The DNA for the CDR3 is TGTGCCTGGGGAGCGGGAGGACCCTACGAGCAGTACTTC.

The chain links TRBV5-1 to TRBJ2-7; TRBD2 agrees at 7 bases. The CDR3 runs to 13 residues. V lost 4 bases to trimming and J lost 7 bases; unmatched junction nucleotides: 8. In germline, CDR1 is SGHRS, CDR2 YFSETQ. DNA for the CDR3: TGCGCCAGCAGCCCGGGACTATCAGGGGAGCAGTACTTC. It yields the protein CASSPGLSGEQYF.